Below are 3 T cell receptor beta chains sequenced from a single sample in a study of shared clonotypes between healthy human individuals. The assay was immunoSEQ multiplex PCR, and TCRdb's table has in-frame clones only and misses some. The repertoire has 1.6 million or so clones, roughly 95% of them found once; the top ten carry about 1.2%. The sequenced material came from naive CD4+ T cells sorted from blood. Subset here: CD45RA+ positively selected. The receptors were sampled from a man aged 30 to 45 in good health.

This clone was seen only once. The chain recombines TRBV5-6 with TRBJ2-2; D may be TRBD1 (5 bases). The CDR3 runs 17 residues. V gave up 4 bases and J gave up 4 bases, with 20 bases separating them. Germline V gene lookup returns CDR1 SGHDT and CDR2 YYEEEE. CDR3 nucleotides: TGTGCCAGCAGCGCCCCGCCCAGGGAAGAACGCACCGGGGAGCTGTTTTTT. Residues: CASSAPPREERTGELFF.

The chain joins TRBV7-9 to TRBJ2-5; 14 bases line up with TRBD2. Germline lookup yields CDR1 SEHNR and CDR2 FQNEAQ (reference sequence). After removal of 0 bases from V and 2 bases from J, the junction contained 5 bases not matched to a gene. This CDR3 region has 18 residues. In nucleotides, the CDR3 is TGTGCCAGCAGCTTAGCGACTAGCGGGAGGGCCCTGCAAGAGACCCAGTACTTC. Amino acid sequence: CASSLATSGRALQETQYF.

This chain uses TRBV18 with TRBJ2-3; D is undetermined. Trimming removed 8 bases at V and 0 bases at J, with 18 bases between. The CDR3 runs to 16 residues. From germline, CDR1 is KGHSH and CDR2 LQKENI. CDR3: CASAPPGTSSTDTQYF. Written as DNA, the CDR3 is TGTGCCAGCGCGCCGCCCGGCACCTCTAGCACAGATACGCAGTATTTT.